These 8 T cell receptor beta chains came from one sample sequenced in a study of human T cells and chemical hapten exposure. TCRdb re-called the RACE reads with MiXCR, one entry per CDR3 protein. The data contain roughly 110,000 distinct CDR3 sequences, around 12% of them singletons. Time point reported: pre-sensitization, week 0. The treatment denotes: therapeutic diphenylcyclopropenone sensitization with weekly scalp DPC. Sequenced here: whole blood, sampled in connection with sensitization to the hapten diphenylcyclopropenone (DPC). Every receptor here comes from a woman aged 50 to 60 with alopecia areata. Some clones in this sample may be carry-over from other donors' samples.

The chain employs TRBV11-2 and TRBJ2-3; TRBD2 aligns across 10 bases. J gave up 2 bases and V 5 bases, and 1 base lay outside the gene matches. Germline-derived CDR1 and CDR2 are SGHAT and FQNNGV. The CDR3 contains 14 residues. This chain's CDR3 is CASSLAGATDTQYF. The CDR3 DNA reads TGTGCCAGCAGCCTAGCGGGGGCCACAGATACGCAGTATTTT.

This clonotype showed up just a few times. The chain uses TRBV20-1 and TRBJ2-1; 7 nucleotides match TRBD2. The CDR3 is 14 amino acids. With 6 bases clipped from V and 6 bases from J, the junction kept 11 bases outside the gene matches. Germline CDR1 and CDR2: DFQATT and SNEGSKA (reference sequence). The CDR3 DNA reads as TGCAGTGCCCAAGGGAGGGCGGGCGTCAATGAGCAGTTCTTC. It is translated as CSAQGRAGVNEQFF.

This clonotype came up a few times. The genes are TRBV11-3 and TRBJ1-1; tentative D call: TRBD1 (5 bases). Between the trimmed V and J ends, which lost 5 bases and 1 base, there was a span of 11 bases. The CDR3 extends over 14 amino acids. Germline loops: CDR1 SGHNT, CDR2 YENEEA. CDR3 DNA: TGTGCCAGCAGCCCCCGCGGGGGGAACACTGAAGCTTTCTTT. Protein product: CASSPRGGNTEAFF.

CDR3 residues: CASSLDTRQGRYNEQFF. CDR3 sequence (DNA): TGTGCCAGCAGCCTAGATACGAGACAGGGACGCTACAATGAGCAGTTCTTC. This rearrangement joins TRBV7-2 to TRBJ2-1; 7 bases match TRBD1. Germline lookup yields CDR1 SGHTA and CDR2 FQGNSA. The CDR3 is 17 amino acids. The J segment lost 3 bases and the V segment lost 5 bases, leaving 13 bases of the junction unmatched.

This clonotype was counted only a few times. V usage is TRBV7-9 and J usage is TRBJ2-7; possibly TRBD1 for D (6 bases). Per germline, CDR1 SEHNR and CDR2 FQNEAQ (reference sequence). The CDR3 is 14 residues long. Trimming took off 0 bases at V and 5 bases at J, with 11 bases between the two ends. CDR3 sequence (DNA): TGTGCCAGCAGCTTAGCAGAGGGGGACCACGAGCAGTACTTC. This codes for CASSLAEGDHEQYF. The variable domain in full, with the rest retrieved from reference TRBV7-9 and TRBJ2-7, is DTGVSQNPRHKITKRGQNVTFRCDPISEHNRLYWYRQTLGQGPEFLTYFQNEAQLEKSRLLSDRFSAERPKGSFSTLEIQRTEQGDSAMYLCASSLAEGDHEQYFGPGTRLTVT.

This clonotype was seen a handful of times. The rearrangement links TRBV4-3 to TRBJ1-2, with no clear D. Trimming removed 2 bases from V and 4 bases from J, with 14 bases in between. The CDR3 consists of 15 residues. Germline V CDR1 and CDR2: LGHNA, YSLEER. In DNA, the CDR3 is TGCGCCAGCAGCCAATCCCCCGGGCATGGCTATGGCTACACCTTC. It encodes CASSQSPGHGYGYTF.

This clonotype was seen ten or more times. The chain uses TRBV28 and TRBJ2-3, with D perhaps matching TRBD1 (6 bases). Looked up from germline, CDR1 is MDHEN and CDR2 is SYDVKM. Trimming stripped 4 bases from V and 1 base from J, with 12 bases between. The CDR3 length is 15 residues. CDR3 protein: CASSSPGARTDTQYF. The CDR3 nucleotides are TGTGCCAGCAGTTCCCCAGGGGCCCGCACAGATACGCAGTATTTT.

V gene TRBV20-1 combines with J gene TRBJ2-1; D is unclear. Germline CDR1 reads DFQATT; CDR2 reads SNEGSKA (reference sequence). The CDR3 is made up of 12 amino acids. V lost 1 base and J 6 bases, leaving 7 bases between the germline ends. The CDR3 is CSARGLINEQFF. DNA of the CDR3: TGCAGTGCTAGAGGTCTGATCAATGAGCAGTTCTTC.